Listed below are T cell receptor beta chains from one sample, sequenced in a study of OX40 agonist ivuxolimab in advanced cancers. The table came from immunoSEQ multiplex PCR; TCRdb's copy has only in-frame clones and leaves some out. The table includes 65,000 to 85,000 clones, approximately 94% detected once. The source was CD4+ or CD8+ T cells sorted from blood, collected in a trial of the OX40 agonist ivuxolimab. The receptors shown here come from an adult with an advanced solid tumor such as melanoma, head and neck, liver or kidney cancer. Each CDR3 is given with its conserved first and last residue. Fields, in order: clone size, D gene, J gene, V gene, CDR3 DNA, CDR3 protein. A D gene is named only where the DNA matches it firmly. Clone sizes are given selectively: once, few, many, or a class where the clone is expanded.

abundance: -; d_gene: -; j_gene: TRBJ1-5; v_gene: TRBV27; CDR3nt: TGTGCCAGCAGTTCGAGGGGTCTAGTGCCTTATCAGCCCCAGCATTTT; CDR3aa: CASSSRGLVPYQPQHF
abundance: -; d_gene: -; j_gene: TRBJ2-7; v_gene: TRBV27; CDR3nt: TGTGCCAGCCCGGTTGGGAATTTCGAGCAGTACTTC; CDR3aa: CASPVGNFEQYF
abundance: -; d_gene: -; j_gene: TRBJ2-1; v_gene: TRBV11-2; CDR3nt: TGTGCCAGCAGCTTCCCGGGGAACGATGAGCAGTTCTTC; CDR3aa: CASSFPGNDEQFF
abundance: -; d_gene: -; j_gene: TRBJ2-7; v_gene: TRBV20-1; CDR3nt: TGCAGTGCTAGAGATGGCTACGAGCAGTACTTC; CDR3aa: CSARDGYEQYF
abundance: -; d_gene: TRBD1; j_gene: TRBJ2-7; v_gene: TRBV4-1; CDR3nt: TGCGCCAGCGGACCAGGGGCAGGGGGTGGGGAGCAGTACTTC; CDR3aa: CASGPGAGGGEQYF
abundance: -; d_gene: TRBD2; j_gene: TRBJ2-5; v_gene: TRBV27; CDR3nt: TGTGCCAGCAGTGGCCCCTCTACTAGCGGGGGGGAAGAGACCCAGTACTTC; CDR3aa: CASSGPSTSGGEETQYF
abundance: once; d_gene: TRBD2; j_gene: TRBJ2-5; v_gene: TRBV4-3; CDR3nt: TGCGCCAGCAGCCAAGATGAGCGGGGGTGGGAGACCCAGTACTTC; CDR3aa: CASSQDERGWETQYF
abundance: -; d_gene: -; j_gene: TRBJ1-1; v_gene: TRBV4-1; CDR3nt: TGCGCCAGCAGCCAAGATGTGGGGGCTATGAACACTGAAGCTTTCTTT; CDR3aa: CASSQDVGAMNTEAFF
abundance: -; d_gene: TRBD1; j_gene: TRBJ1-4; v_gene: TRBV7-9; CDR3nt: TGTGCCAGCAGCTTAGAGGGGGCATATGAAAAACTGTTTTTT; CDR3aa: CASSLEGAYEKLFF
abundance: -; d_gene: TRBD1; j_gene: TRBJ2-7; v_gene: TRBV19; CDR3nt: TGTGCCAGTAGTGGCTCTAGCATCAGCAATCACCCCGACAGGGACCCCTACGAGCAGTACTTC; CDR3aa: CASSGSSISNHPDRDPYEQYF
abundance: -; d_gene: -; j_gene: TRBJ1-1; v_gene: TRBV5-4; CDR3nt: TGTGCCAGCAGCTCACCCGGGGAGAACACTGAAGCTTTCTTT; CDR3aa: CASSSPGENTEAFF
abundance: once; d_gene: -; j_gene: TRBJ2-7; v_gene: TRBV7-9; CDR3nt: TGTGCCAGCAGCCCGCCCGACAGGAGCTCCTACGAGCAGTACTTC; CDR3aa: CASSPPDRSSYEQYF
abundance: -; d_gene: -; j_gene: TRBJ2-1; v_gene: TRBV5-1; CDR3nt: TGCGCCAGCAGCTTGGTCGTAGGGGGGCACAATGAGCAGTTCTTC; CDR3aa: CASSLVVGGHNEQFF
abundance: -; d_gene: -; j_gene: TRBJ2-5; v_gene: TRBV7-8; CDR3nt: TGTGCCAGCAGCGGGGGGGACAGCGAGGCAGAGACCCAGTACTTC; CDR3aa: CASSGGDSEAETQYF
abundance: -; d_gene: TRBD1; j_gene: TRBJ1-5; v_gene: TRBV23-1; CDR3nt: TGCGCCAGCACTACGGACAGGGAACAGCCCCAGCATTTT; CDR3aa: CASTTDREQPQHF
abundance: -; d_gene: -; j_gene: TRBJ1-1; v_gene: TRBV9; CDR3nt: TGTGCCAGCAGCGGCGGGTCGAACACTGAAGCTTTCTTT; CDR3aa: CASSGGSNTEAFF